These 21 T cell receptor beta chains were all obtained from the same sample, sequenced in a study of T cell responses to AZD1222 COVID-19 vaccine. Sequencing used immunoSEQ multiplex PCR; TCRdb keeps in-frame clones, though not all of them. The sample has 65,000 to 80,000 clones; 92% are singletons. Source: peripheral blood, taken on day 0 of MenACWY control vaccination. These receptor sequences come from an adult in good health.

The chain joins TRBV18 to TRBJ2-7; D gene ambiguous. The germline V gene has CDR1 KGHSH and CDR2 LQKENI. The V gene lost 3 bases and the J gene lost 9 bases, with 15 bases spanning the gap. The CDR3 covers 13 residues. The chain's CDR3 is CASSPKAENGQYF. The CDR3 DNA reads TGTGCCAGCTCACCTAAGGCGGAAAACGGGCAGTACTTC.

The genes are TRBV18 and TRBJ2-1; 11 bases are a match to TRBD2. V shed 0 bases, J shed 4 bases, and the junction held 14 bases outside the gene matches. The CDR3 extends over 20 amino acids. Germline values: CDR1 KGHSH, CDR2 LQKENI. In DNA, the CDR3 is TGTGCCAGCTCACCACCAATTGGACAGCACGGGACTAGCGGTTACAATGAGCAGTTCTTC. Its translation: CASSPPIGQHGTSGYNEQFF.

The CDR3 region has the DNA TGTGCCAGCAGCTTAGGTGGGAGGAGTAGCACCGGGGAGCTGTTTTTT. Protein sequence: CASSLGGRSSTGELFF. This sequence joins TRBV7-6 and TRBJ2-2; perhaps TRBD2 as D (6 bases). This CDR3 spans 16 amino acids. Germline lookup yields CDR1 SGHVS and CDR2 FNYEAQ. With 1 base removed from V and 4 bases from J, the gap between germline ends came to 13 bases.

CDR3 DNA: TGTGCCAGCAGCCTTGACAGGGCCGCGGAAAAACTGTTTTTT. Translated: CASSLDRAAEKLFF. This sequence joins TRBV7-2 and TRBJ1-4; TRBD1 aligns across 7 bases. Germline lookup yields CDR1 SGHTA and CDR2 FQGNSA. V lost 5 bases and J lost 8; bases outside the gene matches: 8. The CDR3 sequence is 14 residues long. The full variable domain, in which reference TRBV7-2 and TRBJ1-4 provide the parts outside the CDR3, is GAGVSQSPSNKVTEKGKDVELRCDPISGHTALYWYRQSLGQGLEFLIYFQGNSAPDKSGLPSDRFSAERTGGSVSTLTIQRTQQEDSAVYLCASSLDRAAEKLFFGSGTQLSVL.

For the CDR3, the DNA is TGTGCCAGCAGCCCTGGACTAGCGGAAAACATTCAGTACTTC. It yields the protein CASSPGLAENIQYF. This chain links TRBV28 with TRBJ2-4; 10 positions agree with TRBD2. The CDR3 extends over 14 amino acids. Germline loops: CDR1 MDHEN, CDR2 SYDVKM. The V segment lost 6 bases and the J segment 5 bases; nucleotides outside the gene matches: 4.

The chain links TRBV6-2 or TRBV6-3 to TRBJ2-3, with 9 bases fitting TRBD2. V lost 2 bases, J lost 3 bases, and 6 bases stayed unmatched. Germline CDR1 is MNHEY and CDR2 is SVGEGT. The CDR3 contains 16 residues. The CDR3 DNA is TGTGCCAGCAGTTACACTCCGACTAGCGGTACAGATACGCAGTATTTT. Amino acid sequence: CASSYTPTSGTDTQYF.

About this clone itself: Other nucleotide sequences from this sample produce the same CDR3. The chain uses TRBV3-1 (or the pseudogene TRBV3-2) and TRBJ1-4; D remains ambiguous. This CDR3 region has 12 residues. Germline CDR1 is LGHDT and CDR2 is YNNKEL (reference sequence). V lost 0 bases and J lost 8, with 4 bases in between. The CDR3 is CASSQDGEKLFF. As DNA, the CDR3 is TGTGCCAGCAGCCAAGATGGCGAAAAACTGTTTTTT.

The CDR3 nucleotides are TGTGCCAGCAGTTCCCAGGGCACCGGGGAGCTGTTTTTT. Amino acids: CASSSQGTGELFF. The V call is TRBV5-4, the J call TRBJ2-2, with TRBD1 as a possible D gene (5 bases). This CDR3 contains 13 residues. Trimming shortened V by 5 bases and J by 4 bases, and 9 bases separated the two germline ends. Germline V lookup: CDR1 SGHNT, CDR2 YYREEE (reference sequence).

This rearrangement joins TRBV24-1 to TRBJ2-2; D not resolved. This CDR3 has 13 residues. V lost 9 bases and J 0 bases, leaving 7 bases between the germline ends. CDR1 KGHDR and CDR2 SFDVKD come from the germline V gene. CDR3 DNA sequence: TGTGCCACCGCAGGTCCGAACACCGGGGAGCTGTTTTTT. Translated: CATAGPNTGELFF.

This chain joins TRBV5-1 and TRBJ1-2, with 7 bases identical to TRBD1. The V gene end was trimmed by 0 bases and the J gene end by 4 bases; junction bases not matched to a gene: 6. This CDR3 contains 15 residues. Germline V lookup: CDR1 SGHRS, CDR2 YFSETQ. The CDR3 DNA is TGCGCCAGCAGCTTGGGCTCAGGGGGAGCCTATGGCTACACCTTC. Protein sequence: CASSLGSGGAYGYTF. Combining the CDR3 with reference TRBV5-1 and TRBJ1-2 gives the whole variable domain KAGVTQTPRYLIKTRGQQVTLSCSPISGHRSVSWYQQTPGQGLQFLFEYFSETQRNKGNFPGRFSGRQFSNSRSEMNVSTLELGDSALYLCASSLGSGGAYGYTFGSGTRLTVV.

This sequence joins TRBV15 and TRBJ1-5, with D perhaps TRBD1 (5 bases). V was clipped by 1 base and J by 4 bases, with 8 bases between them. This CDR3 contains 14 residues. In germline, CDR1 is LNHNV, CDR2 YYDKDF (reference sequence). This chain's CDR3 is CATSRGQLNQPQHF. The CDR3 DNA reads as TGTGCCACCAGCAGAGGACAGCTAAATCAGCCCCAGCATTTT.

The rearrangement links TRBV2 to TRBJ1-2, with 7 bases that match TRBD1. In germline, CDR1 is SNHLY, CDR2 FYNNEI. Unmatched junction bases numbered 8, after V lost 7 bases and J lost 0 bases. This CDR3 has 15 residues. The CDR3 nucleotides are TGTGCCAGCAACTCCGGGACAGAAGCTAACTATGGCTACACCTTC. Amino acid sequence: CASNSGTEANYGYTF.

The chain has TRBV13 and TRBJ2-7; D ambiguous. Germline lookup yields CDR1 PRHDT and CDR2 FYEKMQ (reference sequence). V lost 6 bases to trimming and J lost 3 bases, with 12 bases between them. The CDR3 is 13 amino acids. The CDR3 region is CASSLGKNYEQYF. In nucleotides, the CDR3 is TGTGCCAGCAGTCTTGGGAAAAACTACGAGCAGTACTTC.

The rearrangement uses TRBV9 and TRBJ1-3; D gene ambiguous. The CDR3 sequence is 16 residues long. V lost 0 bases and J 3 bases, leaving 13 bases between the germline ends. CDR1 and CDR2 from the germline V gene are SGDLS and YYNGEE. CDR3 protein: CASSVGEVGSGNTIYF. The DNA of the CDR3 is TGTGCCAGCAGCGTAGGAGAAGTCGGGAGTGGAAACACCATATATTTT.

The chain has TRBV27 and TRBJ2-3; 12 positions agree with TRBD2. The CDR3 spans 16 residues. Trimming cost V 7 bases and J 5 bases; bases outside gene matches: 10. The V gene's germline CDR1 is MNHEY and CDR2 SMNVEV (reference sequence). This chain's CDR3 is CASTRGLAGLQDTQYF. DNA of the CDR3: TGTGCCAGCACCCGAGGACTAGCGGGGCTCCAAGATACGCAGTATTTT.

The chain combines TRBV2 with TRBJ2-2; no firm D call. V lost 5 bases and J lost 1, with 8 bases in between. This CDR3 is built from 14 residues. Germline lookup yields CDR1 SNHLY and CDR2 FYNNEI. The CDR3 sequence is CASSILGNTGELFF. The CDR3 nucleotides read TGTGCCAGCAGTATCCTAGGGAACACCGGGGAGCTGTTTTTT. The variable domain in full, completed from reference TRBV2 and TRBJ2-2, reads EPEVTQTPSHQVTQMGQEVILRCVPISNHLYFYWYRQILGQKVEFLVSFYNNEISEKSEIFDDQFSVERPDGSNFTLKIRSTKLEDSAMYFCASSILGNTGELFFGEGSRLTVL.

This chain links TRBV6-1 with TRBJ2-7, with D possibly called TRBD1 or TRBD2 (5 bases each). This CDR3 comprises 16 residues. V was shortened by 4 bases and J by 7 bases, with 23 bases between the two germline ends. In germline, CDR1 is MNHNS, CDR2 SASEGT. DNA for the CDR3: TGTGCCAGCAGTGCGGGACGTCGGTTCGGGGCGGATGAGCAGTACTTC. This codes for CASSAGRRFGADEQYF.

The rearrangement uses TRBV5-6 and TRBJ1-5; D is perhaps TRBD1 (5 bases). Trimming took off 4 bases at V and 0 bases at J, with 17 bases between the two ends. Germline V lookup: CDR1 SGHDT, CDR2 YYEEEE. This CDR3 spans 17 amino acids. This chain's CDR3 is CASSRLFGDYSNQPQHF. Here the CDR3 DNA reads TGTGCCAGCAGCCGGCTGTTTGGGGACTATAGCAATCAGCCCCAGCATTTT.

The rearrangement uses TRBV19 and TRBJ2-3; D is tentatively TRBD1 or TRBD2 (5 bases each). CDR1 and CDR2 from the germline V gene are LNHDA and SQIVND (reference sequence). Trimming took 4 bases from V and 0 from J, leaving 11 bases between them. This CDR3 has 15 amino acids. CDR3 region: CASSRGVTSTDTQYF. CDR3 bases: TGTGCCAGTAGTAGAGGGGTAACTAGCACAGATACGCAGTATTTT. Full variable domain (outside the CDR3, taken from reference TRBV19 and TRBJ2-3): DGGITQSPKYLFRKEGQNVTLSCEQNLNHDAMYWYRQDPGQGLRLIYYSQIVNDFQKGDIAEGYSVSREKKESFPLTVTSAQKNPTAFYLCASSRGVTSTDTQYFGPGTRLTVL.

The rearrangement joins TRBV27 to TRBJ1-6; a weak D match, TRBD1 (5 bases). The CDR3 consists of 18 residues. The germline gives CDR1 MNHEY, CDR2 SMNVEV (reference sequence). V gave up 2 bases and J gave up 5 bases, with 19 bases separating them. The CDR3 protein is CASSLALGRGIDNSPLHF. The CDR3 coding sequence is TGTGCCAGCAGTTTAGCGCTGGGGCGGGGGATAGATAATTCACCCCTCCACTTT.

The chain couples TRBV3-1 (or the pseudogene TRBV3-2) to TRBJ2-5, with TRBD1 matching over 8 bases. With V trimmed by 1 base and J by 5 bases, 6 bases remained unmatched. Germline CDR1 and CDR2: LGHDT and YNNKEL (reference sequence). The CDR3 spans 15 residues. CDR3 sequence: CASSQGSGGWETQYF. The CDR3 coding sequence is TGTGCCAGCAGCCAAGGCTCAGGGGGCTGGGAGACCCAGTACTTC.